This T cell receptor beta chain was recorded in a study of regulatory T cells in long-lasting Graves disease. Findings and limits, study-wide: Favored usage of TRBV28, TRBJ1-2 and TRBJ2-5 was recorded in persistent disease. Persistent Graves' cases showed lower TCR diversity than newly diagnosed cases.

Germline loops: CDR1 KGHDR, CDR2 SFDVKD. Trimming cost V 4 bases and J 3 bases, with 1 base left between them. This CDR3 comprises 11 residues. Note on this clonotype: Its antigen is not known.

TCR beta libraries were built with iRepertoire HTBI primers and Arm-PCR of CDR3 regions. How the authors handled the data: In the combined samples, roughly 62 TRBV and 14 to 15 TRBJ segments were identified. From the multiplex PCR reads, TCRdb called clonotypes with MiXCR, one entry per CDR3 protein. For this entry, the V and J calls and clone size follow TCRdb and not the study's own pipeline. Here the sample spans about 470,000 distinct CDR3 sequences, around a fifth being singletons. The time point here: persistent/refractory GD, antithyroid drugs over 5 years with positive TRAb. The TCR library was made from RNA that had been extracted from PBMCs in TRIzol. A peripheral blood sample, 7 to 9.5 milliliters in volume, was drawn into EDTA tubes.

Sample: peripheral blood mononuclear cells (PBMCs), taken when the disease was refractory, from a patient treated with antithyroid drugs. This sequence joins TRBV24-1 and TRBJ2-3; D uncertain. The origin of this receptor is a female donor with Graves disease. Written as DNA, the CDR3 is TGTGCCACCAGTGAGACAGATACGCAGTATTTT. It specifies CATSETDTQYF.